The subject of this entry is one TCR beta chain. Its matching antigen is unknown. The junction differs from germline at one of its ends, possibly a read error. Only in-frame clones appear in the TCRdb table, and some are missing; sequencing was by immunoSEQ multiplex PCR. Seen here are tens of thousands of clones, over 75% observed once, and the top ten hold roughly 10%. This specimen comes from a study of T cells in narcolepsy. As for the study in general: Enrolled donors included narcolepsy type 1 or type 2 patients and healthy controls.

This CDR3 has 13 amino acids. Study-wide results and caveats: Blood of same and different patients, but not healthy controls, reportedly held recurring autoreactive clonotypes. Some memory CD4+ repertoires had no autoreactive clone sequences. Autoreactive HCRT-specific and TRIB2-specific clonotypes were marked in same-patient CSF-versus-blood CD4+ comparisons.

This sequence was found in a human donor in good health. The V call is TRBV6-7, the J call TRBJ2-2, with D possibly TRBD1 on 6 matching bases. TRBV6-7 is reported as an ORF; its role is uncertain. The sequenced sample was memory (CD45RA-) CD4+ T cells from blood. The CDR3 DNA follows: TGTGCCAGCAGTTACCCGGGACACCGGGGAGCTGTTTTT. Amino acid sequence: CASSYPGHRGAVF.